One and the same sample provided the 14 T cell receptor beta chains below, sequenced in a study of T-cell memory formation after mild COVID-19. Using its own MiXCR run on the 5' RACE reads, TCRdb lists one record per CDR3 protein. The repertoire holds over 450,000 distinct CDR3 sequences, roughly 20% seen once, with around 12% in the top ten. The material sequenced was PBMCs or a T cell subset sorted from them (not recorded which). The receptors come from an adult woman who had mild COVID-19 (a few samples of this study predate the infection). Cell type and time point are not known.

V usage is TRBV7-9 and J usage is TRBJ1-2; 7 positions match TRBD1. CDR1 SEHNR and CDR2 FQNEAQ come from the germline V gene (reference sequence). V trimming: 5 bases; J trimming: 6 bases; junction bases outside the gene matches: 12. The CDR3 loop spans 15 amino acids. In DNA, the CDR3 is TGTGCCAGCAGCCTCAAGACAGGGCCGGCGGATGGCTACACCTTC. Protein: CASSLKTGPADGYTF.

This clonotype was found many times. The chain has TRBV18 and TRBJ1-5; D remains ambiguous. V was cut by 2 bases and J by 9 bases, with 20 bases left in between. Germline V gives CDR1 KGHSH, CDR2 LQKENI. The CDR3 contains 16 residues. The CDR3 loop is CASSPAGPAGFVPQHF. In DNA, the CDR3 is TGTGCCAGCTCACCAGCCGGTCCCGCGGGATTTGTGCCCCAGCATTTT.

This clonotype was recorded a few times. The rearrangement links TRBV6-5 to TRBJ1-5; D gene unclear. Germline-derived CDR1 and CDR2 are MNHEY and SVGAGI. The CDR3 is 13 amino acids. Trimming took off 0 bases at V and 2 bases at J, with 2 bases between the two ends. CDR3 coding DNA: TGTGCCAGCAGTTACTCCCGCAATCAGCCCCAGCATTTT. This sequence encodes CASSYSRNQPQHF.

J is TRBJ2-5 and V is TRBV4-1; 7 bases fit TRBD1. Germline V gene data show CDR1 as MGHRA and CDR2 as YSYEKL. This CDR3 contains 15 residues. J lost 3 bases, V lost 4 bases, and 8 bases had no gene match. CDR3 protein: CASSRAGTVEETQYF. The CDR3 DNA sequence: TGCGCCAGCAGCCGCGCCGGGACAGTAGAAGAGACCCAGTACTTC.

This clonotype was counted a few times. This chain joins TRBV3-1 and TRBJ1-1; 8 bases are shared with TRBD1. The V and J ends lost 10 bases and 4 bases, in that order; junction bases with no gene match: 8. Germline V CDR1 and CDR2: LGHDT, YNNKEL (reference sequence). The CDR3 extends over 13 amino acids. Here the CDR3 reads CATSGGWGTEAFF. The CDR3 DNA is TGTGCCACCTCAGGGGGCTGGGGCACTGAAGCTTTCTTT.

The chain carries TRBV19 and TRBJ2-1; D call uncertain. The V gene's germline CDR1 is LNHDA and CDR2 SQIVND (reference sequence). V was clipped by 3 bases and J by 7 bases, with 7 bases between them. This CDR3 is built from 12 residues. The DNA for the CDR3 is TGTGCCAGTAGTATTATTGCAAATGAGCAGTTCTTC. This codes for CASSIIANEQFF.

The V and J genes are TRBV13 and TRBJ2-7; TRBD2 matches at 8 bases. Germline-derived CDR1 and CDR2 are PRHDT and FYEKMQ (reference sequence). This CDR3 contains 14 residues. V trimming: 3 bases; J trimming: 5 bases; junction bases outside the gene matches: 6. The CDR3 region is CASSLAGGSNEQYF. Here the CDR3 DNA reads TGTGCCAGCAGCTTGGCGGGGGGATCTAACGAGCAGTACTTC.

This clonotype was seen only a few times. The rearrangement links TRBV30 to TRBJ2-7; TRBD2 agrees at 7 bases. Germline CDR1 reads GTSNPN; CDR2 reads SVGIG (reference sequence). J lost 5 bases, V lost 2 bases, and 9 bases had no gene match. The CDR3 is made up of 14 amino acids. CDR3 in amino acids: CAWSPLGTMDEQYF. The CDR3 bases are TGTGCCTGGAGTCCTCTGGGGACTATGGACGAGCAGTACTTC.

The chain links TRBV6-5 to TRBJ2-5; D is ambiguous. Germline CDR1 MNHEY, CDR2 SVGAGI. The ends were cut back, 0 bases at V and 3 bases at J, with 11 bases in the middle. The CDR3 runs to 15 residues. The CDR3 sequence is CASSYSPSSKETQYF. The CDR3 DNA reads TGTGCCAGCAGTTACTCACCCTCCAGTAAAGAGACCCAGTACTTC.

DNA of the CDR3: TGTGCCAGCGAGACTAGCGGGGGGAGCACCGGGGAGCTGTTTTTT. Translation gives CASETSGGSTGELFF. The genes are TRBV6-6 and TRBJ2-2; 13 bases are shared with TRBD2. Looked up from germline, CDR1 is MNHNY and CDR2 is SVGAGI (reference sequence). The CDR3 contains 15 residues. With V trimmed by 8 bases and J by 4 bases, 4 bases remained unmatched.

The chain is built from TRBV19 and TRBJ2-1; 10 nucleotides agree with TRBD1. The trim removed 0 bases at V and 11 bases at J, leaving 10 bases unmatched. This CDR3 has 16 amino acids. The V gene's germline CDR1 is LNHDA and CDR2 SQIVND (reference sequence). CDR3 bases: TGTGCCAGTAGTATAGATCTCATAGGGACAGGGGACAAGCAGTTCTTC. Its protein is CASSIDLIGTGDKQFF.

The chain carries TRBV20-1 and TRBJ1-1; D is undetermined. The CDR3 covers 11 residues. The germline gives CDR1 DFQATT, CDR2 SNEGSKA (reference sequence). Between the trimmed V and J ends, which lost 5 bases and 1 base, there was a span of 5 bases. CDR3 sequence reads: CSAGSNTEAFF. In DNA form, the CDR3 reads TGCAGTGCTGGGTCGAACACTGAAGCTTTCTTT.

The genes are TRBV11-3 and TRBJ2-1; 7 bases agree with TRBD1. Germline CDR1 is SGHNT and CDR2 is YENEEA. The junction had 4 bases not matched to a gene; V was cut back by 5 bases and J by 3 bases. The CDR3 spans 14 residues. The chain's CDR3 is CASSPTGNYNEQFF. The CDR3 DNA sequence: TGTGCCAGCAGCCCGACAGGGAACTACAATGAGCAGTTCTTC.

J is TRBJ1-2 and V is TRBV20-1; no firm D call. Trimming stripped 6 bases from V and 8 bases from J, with 19 bases between. The length of the CDR3 is 13 residues. Per germline, CDR1 DFQATT and CDR2 SNEGSKA (reference sequence). CDR3 in amino acids: CSAPLREVGGYTF. In DNA, the CDR3 is TGCAGTGCCCCCTTGCGGGAGGTCGGGGGCTACACCTTC.